This T cell receptor beta chain is drawn from a study of T cell changes during pregnancy in multiple sclerosis. Profiled with immunoSEQ multiplex PCR; TCRdb holds only in-frame clones, not every one. The sample records roughly 42,000 clones, around 90% being singletons. The V gene end was trimmed by 4 bases and the J gene end by 6 bases; junction bases not matched to a gene: 6. The CDR3 consists of 16 residues. Germline CDR1 reads SGHAT; CDR2 reads FQDESV (reference sequence). J is TRBJ2-2 and V is TRBV11-1; 12 bases match TRBD2. The TCR originated in a female donor with multiple sclerosis, enrolled in a pregnancy study. Sequencing was performed on CD4+ T cells from peripheral blood mononuclear cells, taken in the first trimester of pregnancy. CDR3 in amino acids: CASSSWTSGTPGELFF. The CDR3 DNA is TGTGCCAGCAGCTCCTGGACTAGCGGGACACCCGGGGAGCTGTTTTTT.